Sequencing of this TCR beta chain was carried out in a study of regulatory T cells in long-lasting Graves disease. Germline lookup yields CDR1 MDHEN and CDR2 SYDVKM. This CDR3 contains 15 residues. Documented time point: newly diagnosed GD, antithyroid drugs for less than 3 months. RNA extracted from PBMCs served as the sequencing template. Arm-PCR of CDR3 regions with iRepertoire HTBI primers generated TCR beta libraries. Each CDR3 protein gets one entry after TCRdb re-called the multiplex PCR reads with MiXCR. The sample includes 680,000 or so distinct CDR3 sequences, less than 20% of them seen just once. As to this clonotype: A read error may be the cause here, since a much bigger clone is one base away.

These same records also appear under a second study, on T cells in Graves' hyperthyroidism and ophthalmopathy.

The chain links TRBV28 to TRBJ2-7; 9 bases are shared with TRBD2. Sequencing used peripheral blood mononuclear cells (PBMCs), obtained at new diagnosis, from a patient treated with antithyroid drugs. The clonotype comes from a young woman with Graves disease. CDR3 sequence: CASSPSGVLDYEQCF. DNA for the CDR3: TGTGCCAGCAGTCCTAGCGGGGTCTTAGACTACGAGCAGTGCTTC. The entire variable domain, with the rest obtained from reference TRBV28 and TRBJ2-7, is as follows: DVKVTQSSRYLVKRTGEKVFLECVQDMDHENMFWYRQDPGLGLRLIYFSYDVKMKEKGDIPEGYSVSREKKERFSLILESASTNQTSMYLCASSPSGVLDYEQCFGPGTRLTVT.